One T cell receptor beta chain is described in this entry. Its antigen is still unknown. PBMCs, at least 7 million per sample, were isolated. These data originate in a study of blood T cells in healthy people across ages. Turning to the study itself: Per every two T cells, about one barcoded beta molecule was captured by template switching.

For the second PCR, which ran for roughly 6 to 12 cycles, a sample-barcoded 5' primer and a J-beta primer mix were used. Each TCR beta cDNA got a 12-nucleotide random molecular identifier. Via MiXCR, TCRdb re-called the 5' RACE reads, giving one row per CDR3 protein. The table has about 770,000 distinct CDR3 sequences, around 42% seen once. Trimming at V came to 3 bases and at J to 3 bases, leaving 1 base not matched to a gene. Looked up from germline, CDR1 is DFQATT and CDR2 is SNEGSKA (reference sequence). This CDR3 contains 13 residues. Study-wide findings and caveats: Diversity was higher, and naive CD4+ cells more numerous, in long-lived donors than in aged donors.

Material for sequencing was blood. The chain recombines TRBV20-1 with TRBJ2-1; 8 nucleotides match TRBD2. The TCR originated in a man aged 60-69 years in good health. The CDR3 region is CSASSGDYNEQFF. In DNA, the CDR3 is TGCAGTGCTAGTAGCGGGGACTACAATGAGCAGTTCTTC.